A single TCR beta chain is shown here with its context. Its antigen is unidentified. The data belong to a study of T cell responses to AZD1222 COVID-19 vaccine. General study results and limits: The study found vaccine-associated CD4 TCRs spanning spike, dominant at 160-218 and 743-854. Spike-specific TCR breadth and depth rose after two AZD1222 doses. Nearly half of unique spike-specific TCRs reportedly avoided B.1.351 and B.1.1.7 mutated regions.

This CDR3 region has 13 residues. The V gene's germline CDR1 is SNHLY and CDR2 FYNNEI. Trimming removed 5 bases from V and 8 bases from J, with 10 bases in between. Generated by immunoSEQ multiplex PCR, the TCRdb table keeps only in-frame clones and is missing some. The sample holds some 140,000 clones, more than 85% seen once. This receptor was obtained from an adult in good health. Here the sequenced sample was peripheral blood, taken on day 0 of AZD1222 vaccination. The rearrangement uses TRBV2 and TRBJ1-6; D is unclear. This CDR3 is CASSPQLDSPLHF. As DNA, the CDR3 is TGTGCCAGCAGTCCCCAGTTAGATTCACCCCTCCACTTT.